This is a list of T cell receptor beta chains from one sample in a study of shared clonotypes between healthy human individuals. This table comes from immunoSEQ multiplex PCR, and its TCRdb copy is limited to in-frame clones, with some not included. This sample has around 2,000,000 clones, with over 85% found just once. Input material: naive CD4+ T cells sorted from blood. The origin of the receptors is a man in his late teens or twenties in good health. Both conserved end residues are part of each CDR3. D genes are given only for firm matches. Size values are once, few and many counts, or a class for expanded clones, and some rows have none.

TRBD2 | TRBJ2-3 | - | TRBV11-2 | TGTGCCAGCAGCTCCTCGACTAGCGGGAGGGCAGATACGCAGTATTTT | CASSSSTSGRADTQYF
- | TRBJ1-2 | - | TRBV20-1 | TGCAGTGCTAACGGACTCTATGGCTACACCTTC | CSANGLYGYTF
- | TRBJ1-4 | - | TRBV4-1 | TGCGCCAGCAGCCAAGTTAATGAAAGACTGTTTTTT | CASSQVNERLFF
- | TRBJ2-5 | once | TRBV29-1 | TGCAGCGTTGAAGTACAGGGTGAGACCCAGTACTTC | CSVEVQGETQYF
TRBD2 | TRBJ2-3 | - | TRBV7-6 | TGTGCCAGCAGCTTAACGCTAGCGGTAACCGTGGATACGCAGTATTTT | CASSLTLAVTVDTQYF
- | TRBJ1-5 | - | TRBV10-3 | TGTGCCATCAGTGAGGGAGGGAGCAATCAGCCCCAGCATTTT | CAISEGGSNQPQHF
TRBD2 | TRBJ2-1 | - | TRBV5-1 | TGCGCCAGCAGCTTACTTAGCGGGAGCCGGGAAGAGCAGTTCTTC | CASSLLSGSREEQFF
TRBD1 | TRBJ1-1 | - | TRBV14 | TGTGCCAGCAGCCTGACAGGGGTTCCGAACACTGAAGCTTTCTTT | CASSLTGVPNTEAFF
- | TRBJ2-7 | - | TRBV7-9 | TGTGCCAGCAGCTTAGGGTTGAGGGGTTTTTCCTACGAGCAGTACTTC | CASSLGLRGFSYEQYF
- | TRBJ2-2 | - | TRBV5-1 | TGCGCCAGCAGCTTACAGGGTGACACCGGGGAGCTGTTTTTT | CASSLQGDTGELFF
TRBD1 | TRBJ2-2 | - | TRBV27 | TGTGCCAGCAGTCCGCGGGACAGGGGTTTGACCGGGGAGCTGTTTTTT | CASSPRDRGLTGELFF
TRBD1 | TRBJ2-7 | - | TRBV15 | TGTGCCACCAGCAGAGATAGGACAGGGGGCTTGTACGAGCAGTACTTC | CATSRDRTGGLYEQYF
TRBD2 | TRBJ2-5 | once | TRBV10-3 | TGTGCCGTAGCGGGGGACTACACCCGAGAGACCCAGTACTTC | CAVAGDYTRETQYF
- | TRBJ1-4 | once | TRBV19 | TGTGCCAGTTCCGACCAGGGGATGGGAGAAAAACTGTTTTTT | CASSDQGMGEKLFF
- | TRBJ1-2 | once | TRBV19 | TGTGCCAGTAGTCCCAGGACCGACGTAACTGGCTACACCTTC | CASSPRTDVTGYTF
TRBD2 | TRBJ2-7 | - | TRBV10-3 | TGTGCCGCGCATTCTAGCGGACTCACCTACGAGCAGTACTTC | CAAHSSGLTYEQYF
TRBD1 | TRBJ2-7 | - | TRBV28 | TGTGCCACATCTCCCCCAGGACAGGGCACCTACGAGCAGTACTTC | CATSPPGQGTYEQYF
TRBD1 | TRBJ2-5 | - | TRBV11-2 | TGTGCCAGCAGCCTACGACAGGGCATCCAAGAGACCCAGTACTTC | CASSLRQGIQETQYF
- | TRBJ1-5 | - | TRBV30 | TGTGCCTGGAGTGTACTTGGGCAGCCCTTCGGTCAGCCCCAGCATTTT | CAWSVLGQPFGQPQHF
- | TRBJ1-2 | - | TRBV30 | TGTGCCTGGAGTGTGACAAGAGAAATGTCTAATGGCTACACCTTC | CAWSVTREMSNGYTF
- | TRBJ1-5 | - | TRBV30 | TGTGCCTGGAGTCGGAGCGGTAATCAGCCCCAGCATTTT | CAWSRSGNQPQHF
- | TRBJ2-1 | - | TRBV30 | TGTGCCTGGAGTGTAATGGCGGGAAGGAGGTTCTTC | CAWSVMAGRRFF
- | TRBJ1-1 | - | TRBV7-3 | TGTGCCAGCAGCTTAGGTCCGCCTGGGACTGAAGCTTTCTTT | CASSLGPPGTEAFF
- | TRBJ1-4 | - | TRBV5-1 | TGCGCCAGCAGCCTAATTCCGGGATTCGGGGAGGAAAAACTGTTTTTT | CASSLIPGFGEEKLFF
- | TRBJ1-5 | - | TRBV2 | TGTGCCAGCAGTGAAGGAGGGGTTCTTGATTCAAGCAATCAGCCCCAGCATTTT | CASSEGGVLDSSNQPQHF
- | TRBJ1-2 | - | TRBV10-3 | TGTGCCATCAGTGGACGGGCGGCGGGGTGGGGAAACTATGGCTACACCTTC | CAISGRAAGWGNYGYTF
- | TRBJ1-1 | - | TRBV14 | TGTGCCAGCAGCCCCCAGGGTTCGGGCACTGAAGCTTTCTTT | CASSPQGSGTEAFF
TRBD1 | TRBJ2-7 | - | TRBV5-1 | TGCGCCAGCAGCCCCCAGGGGGCCTCCTACGAGCAGTACTTC | CASSPQGASYEQYF
- | TRBJ2-1 | - | TRBV9 | TGTGCCAGCAGCGTAGCCTGGTACAATGAGCAGTTCTTC | CASSVAWYNEQFF
TRBD2 | TRBJ2-1 | - | TRBV15 | TGTGCCACCAGCAGAGATTTTGGACTAGCGGGATCCAATGAGCAGTTCTTC | CATSRDFGLAGSNEQFF
- | TRBJ2-7 | - | TRBV14 | TGTGCCAGCAGCCAAGTCAAGCGGCCCCGTGAGGTCTACGAGCAGTACTTC | CASSQVKRPREVYEQYF
- | TRBJ1-2 | - | TRBV28 | TGTGCCAGCAGCTTAGAGAGACAAGGACCGCTCTATGGCTACACCTTC | CASSLERQGPLYGYTF
- | TRBJ1-3 | - | TRBV6-5 | TGTGCCAGCAGTTACGTAGGGACGTCGGGAAACACCATATATTTT | CASSYVGTSGNTIYF
TRBD2 | TRBJ2-5 | once | TRBV28 | TGTGCCAGCAGTGCCCCAGGGGCGGGGGGTTTAGGGACCCAGTACTTC | CASSAPGAGGLGTQYF
- | TRBJ2-3 | - | TRBV9 | TGTGCCAGCAGCGGTGGGAGAAATACGCAGTATTTT | CASSGGRNTQYF
- | TRBJ2-2 | - | TRBV6-5 | TGTGCCAGCAGTTTGTCGGGGGCGCGCGACACCGGGGAGCTGTTTTTT | CASSLSGARDTGELFF
- | TRBJ2-3 | - | TRBV7-9 | TGTGCCAGCAGCCGCTCGACAGCTAGCACAGATACGCAGTATTTT | CASSRSTASTDTQYF
- | TRBJ2-7 | - | TRBV7-2 | TGTGCCAGCAGCCGGACAGCTTTTTCCTACGAGCAGTACTTC | CASSRTAFSYEQYF
TRBD1 | TRBJ2-2 | - | TRBV9 | TGTGCCAGCAGCGCCGGGACAGGGTTGCGGGGTGGCCCCGGGGAGCTGTTTTTT | CASSAGTGLRGGPGELFF
- | TRBJ1-2 | - | TRBV5-1 | TGCGCCAGCAGCTCAAGGCAGGGCTTAGGCTACACCTTC | CASSSRQGLGYTF
- | TRBJ1-1 | - | TRBV19 | TGTGCCAGTAGTAAAGGACAGCGGAGGGGTAACCCTGAAGCTTTCTTT | CASSKGQRRGNPEAFF
- | TRBJ1-1 | once | TRBV7-9 | TGTGCCAGCAGGGGGAAGGAAATGAACACTGAAGCTTTCTTT | CASRGKEMNTEAFF
- | TRBJ1-1 | - | TRBV28 | TGTGCCAGCAGTTTCGGGTCGGATGAAGCTTTCTTT | CASSFGSDEAFF